A selection of T cell receptor beta chains follows, all from one sample in a study of blood T cell repertoires in COVID-19. Generated by immunoSEQ multiplex PCR, the TCRdb table keeps only in-frame clones and is missing some. The data contain 190,000 or so clones, over 70% of them singletons. Sequenced input: peripheral blood. These receptor sequences come from a man aged 45 to 65 with active or convalescent COVID-19. Both conserved end residues are part of each CDR3. Each record gives: CDR3 DNA, CDR3 protein, V gene, D gene, J gene, clone size. The D gene is left open where the match is weak. Only part of the rows carry a size: once, few, many, or a class if the clone is expanded.

CDR3nt: TGTGCCAGCAGCTCGGAGGCGATAGCCCTCCACTTT
CDR3aa: CASSSEAIALHF
v_gene: TRBV7-2
d_gene: .
j_gene: TRBJ1-6
abundance: once

CDR3nt: TGTGCCAGCAGTCAACTGACTAGCGGGGTGAGCTCCTACAATGAGCAGTTCTTC
CDR3aa: CASSQLTSGVSSYNEQFF
v_gene: TRBV6-6
d_gene: TRBD2
j_gene: TRBJ2-1
abundance: .

CDR3nt: TGTGCCAGCATAGCCCCGACGGGAAGCTCCTACGAGCAGTACTTC
CDR3aa: CASIAPTGSSYEQYF
v_gene: TRBV6-5
d_gene: .
j_gene: TRBJ2-7
abundance: .

CDR3nt: TGTGCCAGCAGTTACTCGACAGAAAACTATGGCTACACCTTC
CDR3aa: CASSYSTENYGYTF
v_gene: TRBV6-6
d_gene: .
j_gene: TRBJ1-2
abundance: .

CDR3nt: TGTGCCAGTAGGCGACAGGGTGACTATGGCTACACCTTC
CDR3aa: CASRRQGDYGYTF
v_gene: TRBV19
d_gene: TRBD1
j_gene: TRBJ1-2
abundance: .

CDR3nt: TGCAGCGTTGTATGGACGAGGGATGGCTACACCTTC
CDR3aa: CSVVWTRDGYTF
v_gene: TRBV29-1
d_gene: .
j_gene: TRBJ1-2
abundance: few

CDR3nt: TGTGCCAGCAGCCCCTCTCGGGGGCAGCCCCAGCATTTT
CDR3aa: CASSPSRGQPQHF
v_gene: TRBV7-6
d_gene: .
j_gene: TRBJ1-5
abundance: .

CDR3nt: TGTGCCAGCTCACAGGGGGCTTGGGGAGAGACCCAGTACTTC
CDR3aa: CASSQGAWGETQYF
v_gene: TRBV6-5
d_gene: TRBD1
j_gene: TRBJ2-5
abundance: .

CDR3nt: TGTGCCAGCAGTTTACTCGGACTAGCGGGGAGCACAGATACGCAGTATTTT
CDR3aa: CASSLLGLAGSTDTQYF
v_gene: TRBV27
d_gene: TRBD2
j_gene: TRBJ2-3
abundance: .

CDR3nt: TGTGCCAGCAGTTGGGACAGGGGGCGAGATGGCTACACCTTC
CDR3aa: CASSWDRGRDGYTF
v_gene: TRBV27
d_gene: TRBD1
j_gene: TRBJ1-2
abundance: .

CDR3nt: TGTGCCAGCAGCATGGACAGGGGCGGGCAGTACTTC
CDR3aa: CASSMDRGGQYF
v_gene: TRBV2
d_gene: TRBD1
j_gene: TRBJ2-7
abundance: few

CDR3nt: TGCGCCAGCAGCTTGGGAGGGAGCACCCCAGATACGCAGTATTTT
CDR3aa: CASSLGGSTPDTQYF
v_gene: TRBV5-1
d_gene: .
j_gene: TRBJ2-3
abundance: once

CDR3nt: TGCGCCAGCAGCCGCACAGGGGTGGACGACGAGCAGTACTTC
CDR3aa: CASSRTGVDDEQYF
v_gene: TRBV4-3
d_gene: TRBD1
j_gene: TRBJ2-7
abundance: .

CDR3nt: TGCGCCAGCAGCTTGGATACAGGGCCCTCTGGCTACACCTTC
CDR3aa: CASSLDTGPSGYTF
v_gene: TRBV5-1
d_gene: .
j_gene: TRBJ1-2
abundance: .

CDR3nt: TGTGCCAGCAGCCCAGGAGGGCAGTCTAATGAAAAACTGTTTTTT
CDR3aa: CASSPGGQSNEKLFF
v_gene: TRBV9
d_gene: .
j_gene: TRBJ1-4
abundance: .

CDR3nt: TGTGCCAGCAGTTTACTTAGGACAGGGCCCACCGGGGAGCTGTTTTTT
CDR3aa: CASSLLRTGPTGELFF
v_gene: TRBV28
d_gene: TRBD1
j_gene: TRBJ2-2
abundance: .

CDR3nt: TGTGCCAGCAGCTTACTAGCGGGAGTAGGAACCGGGGAGCTGTTTTTT
CDR3aa: CASSLLAGVGTGELFF
v_gene: TRBV11-2
d_gene: TRBD2
j_gene: TRBJ2-2
abundance: .

CDR3nt: TGTGCCAGCAGTTACTCGGGACAGAAAACCCCGACCCAGTACTTC
CDR3aa: CASSYSGQKTPTQYF
v_gene: TRBV6-5
d_gene: TRBD1
j_gene: TRBJ2-5
abundance: .

CDR3nt: TGTGCCAGTAGTGCTCCGGGAGCAAGGGGTGAGCAGTTCTTC
CDR3aa: CASSAPGARGEQFF
v_gene: TRBV19
d_gene: .
j_gene: TRBJ2-1
abundance: .

CDR3nt: TGTGCCAGTAGTATGGACAGGAACACTGAAGCTTTCTTT
CDR3aa: CASSMDRNTEAFF
v_gene: TRBV19
d_gene: .
j_gene: TRBJ1-1
abundance: .

CDR3nt: TGTGCCAGCAGTTTATTGAATAGCGGGGGAGCCTACGAGCAGTACTTC
CDR3aa: CASSLLNSGGAYEQYF
v_gene: TRBV27
d_gene: TRBD2
j_gene: TRBJ2-7
abundance: .

CDR3nt: TGCAGCGTTAGGGCGGGAGGGCCAGGCACCGGGGAGCTGTTTTTT
CDR3aa: CSVRAGGPGTGELFF
v_gene: TRBV29-1
d_gene: TRBD2
j_gene: TRBJ2-2
abundance: .

CDR3nt: TGTGCCACCAGCAGAGTGGGCGCTACGAACACCGGGGAGCTGTTTTTT
CDR3aa: CATSRVGATNTGELFF
v_gene: TRBV15
d_gene: .
j_gene: TRBJ2-2
abundance: .

CDR3nt: TGTGCCAGCAGTGACATCAATTTGAACACTGAAGCTTTCTTT
CDR3aa: CASSDINLNTEAFF
v_gene: TRBV25-1
d_gene: .
j_gene: TRBJ1-1
abundance: .

CDR3nt: TGTGCCAGCTCAACGGGAGGGCACGATGAGCAGTTCTTC
CDR3aa: CASSTGGHDEQFF
v_gene: TRBV18
d_gene: TRBD2
j_gene: TRBJ2-1
abundance: once

CDR3nt: TGTGCCAGCAGTGACTCAGGGAACGGGCAAAAACTGTTTTTT
CDR3aa: CASSDSGNGQKLFF
v_gene: TRBV25-1
d_gene: .
j_gene: TRBJ1-4
abundance: .

CDR3nt: TGTGCCAGCAGGAGCCCGGGACAGAATAATTCACCCCTCCACTTT
CDR3aa: CASRSPGQNNSPLHF
v_gene: TRBV6-5
d_gene: TRBD1
j_gene: TRBJ1-6
abundance: .

CDR3nt: TGCGCCAGCAGCCAGGGCCTTCCCTCACCCTATGGCTACACCTTC
CDR3aa: CASSQGLPSPYGYTF
v_gene: TRBV4-1
d_gene: .
j_gene: TRBJ1-2
abundance: .

CDR3nt: TGTGCCACCAGGGGACTAGCCTCAAACACCGGGGAGCTGTTTTTT
CDR3aa: CATRGLASNTGELFF
v_gene: TRBV24-1
d_gene: TRBD2
j_gene: TRBJ2-2
abundance: .

CDR3nt: TGTGCCAGCAGCACCTGGACTAGCGGGAGGAACTACGAGCAGTACTTC
CDR3aa: CASSTWTSGRNYEQYF
v_gene: TRBV5-6
d_gene: TRBD2
j_gene: TRBJ2-7
abundance: .

CDR3nt: TGTGCCAGCAGCTTGTACAGGGGGGGGAGGAATGAGCAGTTCTTC
CDR3aa: CASSLYRGGRNEQFF
v_gene: TRBV5-4
d_gene: .
j_gene: TRBJ2-1
abundance: .

CDR3nt: TGTGCCAGCAGCCCTTGGACACAATCTGGAAACACCATATATTTT
CDR3aa: CASSPWTQSGNTIYF
v_gene: TRBV7-6
d_gene: .
j_gene: TRBJ1-3
abundance: .

CDR3nt: TGTGCCAGCAGCACCAACAGGGTGCTTGGCTACACCTTC
CDR3aa: CASSTNRVLGYTF
v_gene: TRBV7-2
d_gene: .
j_gene: TRBJ1-2
abundance: .

CDR3nt: TGTGCCAGCAGCCCCCCCTTAGCGGGAGAACGTGAGCAGTACTTC
CDR3aa: CASSPPLAGEREQYF
v_gene: TRBV6-5
d_gene: TRBD2
j_gene: TRBJ2-7
abundance: .

CDR3nt: TGTGCCAGCAGTTTGGAGAACTATGGCTACACCTTC
CDR3aa: CASSLENYGYTF
v_gene: TRBV12-3/TRBV12-4
d_gene: .
j_gene: TRBJ1-2
abundance: .

CDR3nt: TGTGCCAGCAGTTTACGGGGGTTAAACTATGGCTACACCTTC
CDR3aa: CASSLRGLNYGYTF
v_gene: TRBV27
d_gene: .
j_gene: TRBJ1-2
abundance: .

CDR3nt: TGTGCCAGCAGTTTCCTCACTCAGACTCAGGGGACCTACACCTTC
CDR3aa: CASSFLTQTQGTYTF
v_gene: TRBV6-5
d_gene: .
j_gene: TRBJ1-2
abundance: .

CDR3nt: TGTGCCAGCAGCTCCCGGGACAGTAGTAATTCACCCCTCCACTTT
CDR3aa: CASSSRDSSNSPLHF
v_gene: TRBV3-1/TRBV3-2
d_gene: TRBD1
j_gene: TRBJ1-6
abundance: many

CDR3nt: TGTGCCAGCAGTTCCCCAGGCTACGAGCAGTACTTC
CDR3aa: CASSSPGYEQYF
v_gene: TRBV6-5
d_gene: .
j_gene: TRBJ2-7
abundance: .

CDR3nt: TGTGCCAGAAGCCCCGGACAGGACCTCGAACTAGCCAAAAACATTCAGTACTTC
CDR3aa: CARSPGQDLELAKNIQYF
v_gene: TRBV7-5
d_gene: .
j_gene: TRBJ2-4
abundance: .

CDR3nt: TGTGCCACCCCGGGCAGGGTGAACGAGCAGTACTTC
CDR3aa: CATPGRVNEQYF
v_gene: TRBV11-2
d_gene: .
j_gene: TRBJ2-7
abundance: .

CDR3nt: TGTGCCAGCAGTTACCCGGGGGAGACCTACGAGCAGTACTTC
CDR3aa: CASSYPGETYEQYF
v_gene: TRBV6-5
d_gene: .
j_gene: TRBJ2-7
abundance: .

CDR3nt: TGTGCCAGCAGCTTGCCGACAGGCACGACGGCTGGCTACACCTTC
CDR3aa: CASSLPTGTTAGYTF
v_gene: TRBV9
d_gene: .
j_gene: TRBJ1-2
abundance: .

CDR3nt: TGTGCCTGGAGTATAGACAGGATTGGTGTAGGCAATCAGCCCCAGCATTTT
CDR3aa: CAWSIDRIGVGNQPQHF
v_gene: TRBV30
d_gene: .
j_gene: TRBJ1-5
abundance: .

CDR3nt: TGTGCCAGCAGTTTAGGGCCAGCTAATTCACCCCTCCACTTT
CDR3aa: CASSLGPANSPLHF
v_gene: TRBV27
d_gene: .
j_gene: TRBJ1-6
abundance: .

CDR3nt: TGTGCCAGCAGCCTATGGGGGGGAAATGGCTACACCTTC
CDR3aa: CASSLWGGNGYTF
v_gene: TRBV12-3/TRBV12-4
d_gene: .
j_gene: TRBJ1-2
abundance: .

CDR3nt: TGTGCCAGCAGTCCGGGACAGGGGGCCGGTGGCTACACCTTC
CDR3aa: CASSPGQGAGGYTF
v_gene: TRBV27
d_gene: TRBD1
j_gene: TRBJ1-2
abundance: .